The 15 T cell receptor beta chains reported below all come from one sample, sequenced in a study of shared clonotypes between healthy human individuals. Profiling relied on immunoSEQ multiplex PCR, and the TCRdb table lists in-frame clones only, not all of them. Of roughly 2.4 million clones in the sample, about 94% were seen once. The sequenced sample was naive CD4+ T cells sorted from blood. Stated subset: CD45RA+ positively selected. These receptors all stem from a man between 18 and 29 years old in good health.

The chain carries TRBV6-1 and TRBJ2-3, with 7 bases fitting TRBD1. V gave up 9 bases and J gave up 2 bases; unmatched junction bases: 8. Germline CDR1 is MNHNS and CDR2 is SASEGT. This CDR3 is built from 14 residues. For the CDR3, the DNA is TGTGCCAGTCACAGGGGTGCGAACACAGATACGCAGTATTTT. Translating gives CASHRGANTDTQYF.

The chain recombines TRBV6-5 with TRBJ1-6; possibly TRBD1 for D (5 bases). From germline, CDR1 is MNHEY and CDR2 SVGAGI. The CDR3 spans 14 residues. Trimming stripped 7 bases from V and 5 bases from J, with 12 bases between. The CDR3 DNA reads TGTGCCAGCATTTGGGGACTTGATAATTCACCCCTCCACTTT. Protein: CASIWGLDNSPLHF.

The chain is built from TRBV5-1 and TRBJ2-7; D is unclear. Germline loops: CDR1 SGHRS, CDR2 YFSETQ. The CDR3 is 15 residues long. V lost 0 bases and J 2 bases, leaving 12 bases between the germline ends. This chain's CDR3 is CASSLELTHPYEQYF. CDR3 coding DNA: TGCGCCAGCAGCTTGGAACTTACCCACCCCTACGAGCAGTACTTC.

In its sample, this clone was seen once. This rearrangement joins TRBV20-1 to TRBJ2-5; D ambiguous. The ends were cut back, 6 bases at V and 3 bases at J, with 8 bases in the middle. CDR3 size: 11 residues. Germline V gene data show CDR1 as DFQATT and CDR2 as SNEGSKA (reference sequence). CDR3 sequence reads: CSAGMKETQYF. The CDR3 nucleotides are TGCAGTGCGGGGATGAAAGAGACCCAGTACTTC.

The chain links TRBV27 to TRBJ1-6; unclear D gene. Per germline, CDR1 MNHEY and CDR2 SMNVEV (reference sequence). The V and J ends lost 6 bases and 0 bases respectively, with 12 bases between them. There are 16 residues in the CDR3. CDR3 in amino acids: CASRGPASSYNSPLHF. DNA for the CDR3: TGTGCCAGCAGAGGTCCGGCAAGCTCCTATAATTCACCCCTCCACTTT.

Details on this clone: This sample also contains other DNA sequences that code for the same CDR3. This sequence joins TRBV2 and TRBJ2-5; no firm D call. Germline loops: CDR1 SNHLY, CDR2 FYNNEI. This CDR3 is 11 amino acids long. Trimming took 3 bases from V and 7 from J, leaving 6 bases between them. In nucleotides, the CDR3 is TGTGCCAGCAGTGACCTGGGGACCCAGTACTTC. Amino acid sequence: CASSDLGTQYF.

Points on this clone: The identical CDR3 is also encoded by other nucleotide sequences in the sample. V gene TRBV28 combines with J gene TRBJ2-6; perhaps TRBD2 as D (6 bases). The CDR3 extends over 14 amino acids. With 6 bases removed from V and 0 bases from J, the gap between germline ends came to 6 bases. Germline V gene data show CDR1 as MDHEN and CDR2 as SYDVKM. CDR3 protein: CASSGGSGANVLTF. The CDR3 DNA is TGTGCCAGCAGCGGGGGCTCTGGGGCCAACGTCCTGACTTTC.

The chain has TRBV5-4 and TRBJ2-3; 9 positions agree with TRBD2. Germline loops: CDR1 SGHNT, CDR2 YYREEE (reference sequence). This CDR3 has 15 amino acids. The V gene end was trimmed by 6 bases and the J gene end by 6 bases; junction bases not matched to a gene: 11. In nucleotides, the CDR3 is TGTGCCAGCACCGTAGGGGCGGGAGGGACCGATACGCAGTATTTT. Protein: CASTVGAGGTDTQYF.

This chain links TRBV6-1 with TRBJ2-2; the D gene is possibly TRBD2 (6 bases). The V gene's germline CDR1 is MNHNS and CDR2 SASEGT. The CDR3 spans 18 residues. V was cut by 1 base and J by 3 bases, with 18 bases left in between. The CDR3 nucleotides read TGTGCCAGCAGTGAAGGCTTCCTGGCGGGATTCTACACCGGGGAGCTGTTTTTT. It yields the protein CASSEGFLAGFYTGELFF.

The CDR3 sequence: CASSLYPTNYGYTF. The CDR3, as DNA: TGTGCCAGCAGTTTGTATCCGACTAACTATGGCTACACCTTC. The rearrangement links TRBV28 to TRBJ1-2; D unresolved. V lost 3 bases, J lost 0 bases, and 8 bases lay in between. Looked up from germline, CDR1 is MDHEN and CDR2 is SYDVKM. The CDR3 covers 14 residues.

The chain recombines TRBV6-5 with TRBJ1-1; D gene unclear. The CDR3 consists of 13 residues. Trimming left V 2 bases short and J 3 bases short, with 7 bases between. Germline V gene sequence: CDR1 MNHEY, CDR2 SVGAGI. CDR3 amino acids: CASSYAVYTEAFF. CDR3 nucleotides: TGTGCCAGCAGTTACGCGGTGTACACTGAAGCTTTCTTT.

DNA for the CDR3: TGTGCCAGCAGTGAACAACGAGGGACAACTGAAGCTTTCTTT. Translated: CASSEQRGTTEAFF. The chain uses TRBV6-1 and TRBJ1-1, with TRBD1 as a possible D gene (6 bases). The CDR3 consists of 14 residues. Trimming cost V 2 bases and J 5 bases, with 12 bases left between them. CDR1 and CDR2 (germline): MNHNS, SASEGT.

The CDR3 sequence: CSVAGGWGYTF. CDR3 nucleotide sequence: TGCAGCGTGGCCGGGGGCTGGGGCTACACCTTC. The gene calls are TRBV29-1 and TRBJ1-2; tentatively, D is TRBD1 (6 bases). V gave up 6 bases and J gave up 8 bases, with 13 bases separating them. Germline-derived CDR1 and CDR2 are SQVTM and ANQGSEA. The CDR3 spans 11 residues.

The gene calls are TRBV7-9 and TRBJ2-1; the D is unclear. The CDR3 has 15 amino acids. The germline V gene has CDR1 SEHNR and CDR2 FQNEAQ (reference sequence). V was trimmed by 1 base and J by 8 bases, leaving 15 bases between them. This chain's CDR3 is CASSLVADPGDEQFF. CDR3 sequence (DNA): TGTGCCAGCAGCTTAGTGGCTGATCCAGGCGATGAGCAGTTCTTC.

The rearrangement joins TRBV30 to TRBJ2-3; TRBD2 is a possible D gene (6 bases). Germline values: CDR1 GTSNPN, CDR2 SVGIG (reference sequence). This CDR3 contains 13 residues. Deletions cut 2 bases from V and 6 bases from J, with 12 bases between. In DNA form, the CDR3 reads TGTGCCTGGAGTCGCCCGGGGGTGGATACGCAGTATTTT. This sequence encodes CAWSRPGVDTQYF.